This T cell receptor beta chain is drawn from a study of spatial heterogeneity in lung cancer. Study information: Beta-chain sequences were consistently detected more often than alpha-chain sequences.

The time point was: sample taken at primary tumor resection. From tumor, nontumor lung or frozen PBMC, whole RNA was taken unsorted for sequencing. Samples were donated by 72 untreated early-stage non-small cell lung cancer patients. The CDR3 is made up of 17 amino acids. CDR1 and CDR2 from the germline V gene are LNHNV and YYDKDF (reference sequence). V was shortened by 1 base and J by 0 bases, with 13 bases between the two germline ends. Only a few counts were recorded for this clonotype. Single TCR cDNA molecules each had their own unique molecular identifier. TCRdb independently ran MiXCR on the 5' RACE reads; one entry per CDR3 protein. The sample shows about 52,000 distinct CDR3 sequences, 6% to 9% of them seen only once.

The sequencing used PBMCs, collected at surgery. The chain uses TRBV15 and TRBJ1-3, with D perhaps TRBD1 (5 bases). The origin of this receptor is a female donor with early-stage non-small cell lung cancer. CDR3 region: CATSRAWDGGSGNTIYF. DNA of the CDR3: TGTGCCACCAGCAGAGCATGGGACGGCGGCTCTGGAAACACCATATATTTT.